The subject of this entry is one T cell receptor beta chain. Antigen unknown. Profiled with immunoSEQ multiplex PCR; TCRdb holds only in-frame clones, not every one. The table has 150,000 to 200,000 clones, more than 85% seen once. This sample was included in a study of T cell responses to AZD1222 COVID-19 vaccine. Study information: Pooling was applied to second doses at about 4 or about 12 weeks. Study-level findings and limits: Close to half of spike-specific TCRs reportedly recognize unmutated variant regions. Among the donors, most were white British and more were female, and clonal diversity was possibly underestimated.

This CDR3 is built from 11 residues. Per germline, CDR1 SGHVS and CDR2 FQNEAQ. V lost 5 bases to trimming and J lost 8 bases, with 9 bases between them. Sequencing used peripheral blood, obtained on day 0 of AZD1222 vaccination. The chain links TRBV7-8 to TRBJ1-1; no definite D call. The source of this sequence is an adult in good health. DNA for the CDR3: TGTGCCAGCAGCCCCGAGCGGGAAGCTTTCTTT. Its translation: CASSPEREAFF. Full variable domain (remainder filled in from reference TRBV7-8 and TRBJ1-1): GAGVSQSPRYKVAKRGQDVALRCDPISGHVSLFWYQQALGQGPEFLTYFQNEAQLDKSGLPSDRFFAERPEGSVSTLKIQRTQQEDSAVYLCASSPEREAFFGQGTRLTVV.